The clone carrying this TCR beta chain has only a few counts. Its cognate antigen is unknown. TCRdb re-called the 5' RACE reads through MiXCR, storing one row per CDR3 protein. The sample lists 600,000 to 750,000 distinct CDR3 sequences, more than 9% occurring once. These data are taken from a study of T cells after yellow fever vaccination. Study results and caveats: Among primary-vaccination clones, most reappeared after the booster, at around 97% for CD4 and more than 85% for CD8.

The J segment lost 5 bases and the V segment lost 5 bases, leaving 8 bases of the junction unmatched. Germline-derived CDR1 and CDR2 are SGHVS and FQNEAQ. CDR3 length equals 15 residues. This clonotype was obtained from a man between 25 and 39 years old who received the YFV17D yellow fever vaccine. Here the sequenced sample was PBMCs, taken on the day of the yellow fever booster vaccination. The rearrangement joins TRBV7-8 to TRBJ2-1, with 8 bases aligning to TRBD2. The CDR3: CASSLRGGLDNEQFF. CDR3 nucleotides: TGTGCCAGCAGCCTTAGAGGGGGACTAGACAATGAGCAGTTCTTC.